The rows below give T cell receptor beta chains drawn from one sample of a study of T cell repertoires in cytomegalovirus infection. TCRdb analysed the reads with MiXCR anew, one entry per CDR3 protein. The data show about 180,000 distinct CDR3 sequences, approximately 15% seen once. The sequenced sample was PBMCs. The receptors shown here come from a human donor in good health (CMV status not recorded). Some clones in this sample may be carry-over from other donors' samples. Both conserved end residues are trimmed from each CDR3.

J gene	V gene	CDR3 protein
TRBJ1-1	TRBV6-2/TRBV6-3	ASSYDSYTEAF
TRBJ2-3	TRBV29-1	SVHTESSPGTDTQY
TRBJ2-7	TRBV15	ATSRDPMGQDYEQY
TRBJ2-3	TRBV7-3	ASSLLAGPGADTQY
TRBJ2-5	TRBV28	ASSPRRSASETQY
TRBJ2-1	TRBV20-1	SAITSGSRDEQF
TRBJ2-7	TRBV29-1	SVDTTGVDEQY
TRBJ2-3	TRBV28	ASSVGRPGNTQY
TRBJ2-1	TRBV20-1	SALDILWTVSSYNEQF
TRBJ1-5	TRBV29-1	SVELGGHSNQPQH
TRBJ2-2	TRBV24-1	ATSDKGIANTGELF
TRBJ1-2	TRBV20-1	SAGDLGPLGYT
TRBJ2-1	TRBV19	ASSIDQTSGSYEQF
TRBJ2-3	TRBV10-3	AISTAGTGGDTQY
TRBJ2-2	TRBV3-1	ASSPGLAGAGELF
TRBJ2-2	TRBV7-3	ASSSGDGIANTGELF
TRBJ1-6	TRBV7-8	ASSFRKENSPLH
TRBJ2-1	TRBV28	ASSSFGLAVYNEQF
TRBJ2-7	TRBV6-5	ASRRLAGDEQY
TRBJ2-3	TRBV4-2	ASSQDLLAGDTDTQY
TRBJ1-2	TRBV14	ASSIGQGSYGYT
TRBJ2-5	TRBV20-1	SAASRDRAVGTQY
TRBJ1-2	TRBV28	ASSLPAEQSRYGYT
TRBJ1-4	TRBV13	ASSSLLGEKLF
TRBJ2-7	TRBV7-2	ASKEPLGEQY
TRBJ2-3	TRBV5-4	ASSLGVGGPDTQY
TRBJ1-2	TRBV6-2/TRBV6-3	ASSYSGQNYGYT
TRBJ2-5	TRBV7-2	ASSPRPPKEETQY
TRBJ2-5	TRBV6-2/TRBV6-3	ASSPSTRAVSQY
TRBJ1-2	TRBV12-3/TRBV12-4	ASRSGTGGGYT
TRBJ2-7	TRBV6-5	ASSYRDRDYEQY
TRBJ2-2	TRBV24-1	ATSRGGANTGELF